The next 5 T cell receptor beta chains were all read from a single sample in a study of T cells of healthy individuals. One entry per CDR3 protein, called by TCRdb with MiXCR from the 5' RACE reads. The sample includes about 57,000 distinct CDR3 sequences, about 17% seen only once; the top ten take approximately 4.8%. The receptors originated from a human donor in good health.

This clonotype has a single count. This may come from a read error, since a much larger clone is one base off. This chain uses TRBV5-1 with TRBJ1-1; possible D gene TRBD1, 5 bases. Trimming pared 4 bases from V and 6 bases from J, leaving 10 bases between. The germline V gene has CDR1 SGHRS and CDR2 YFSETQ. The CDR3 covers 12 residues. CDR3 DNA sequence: TGCGCCAGCAGCCGGGGACTTGCTGAAGCTTTCTTT. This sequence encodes CASSRGLAEAFF.

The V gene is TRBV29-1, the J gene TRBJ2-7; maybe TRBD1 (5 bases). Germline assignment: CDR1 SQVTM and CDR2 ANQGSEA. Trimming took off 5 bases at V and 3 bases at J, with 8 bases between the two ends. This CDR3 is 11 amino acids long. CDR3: CSVQGFYEQYF. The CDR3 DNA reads TGCAGCGTTCAGGGTTTCTACGAGCAGTACTTC.

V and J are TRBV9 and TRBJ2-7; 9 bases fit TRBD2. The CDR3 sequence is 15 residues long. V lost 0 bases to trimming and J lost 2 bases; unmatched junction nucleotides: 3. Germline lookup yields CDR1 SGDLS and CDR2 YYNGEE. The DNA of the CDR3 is TGTGCCAGCAGCGTAGGGGCGGGAGGGACCTACGAGCAGTACTTC. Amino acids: CASSVGAGGTYEQYF.

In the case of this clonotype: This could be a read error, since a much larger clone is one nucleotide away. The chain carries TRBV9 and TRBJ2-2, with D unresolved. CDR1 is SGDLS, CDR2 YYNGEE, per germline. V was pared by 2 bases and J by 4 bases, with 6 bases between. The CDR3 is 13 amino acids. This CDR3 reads CASSVFSTGELFF. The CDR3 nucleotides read TGTGCCAGCAGCGTGTTTTCCACCGGGGAGCTGTTTTTT.

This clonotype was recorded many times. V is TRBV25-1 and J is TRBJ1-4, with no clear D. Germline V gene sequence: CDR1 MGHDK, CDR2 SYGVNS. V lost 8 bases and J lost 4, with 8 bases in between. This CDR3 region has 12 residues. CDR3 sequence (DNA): TGTGCCAGCTGCGGGGTTAATGAAAAACTGTTTTTT. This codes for CASCGVNEKLFF.